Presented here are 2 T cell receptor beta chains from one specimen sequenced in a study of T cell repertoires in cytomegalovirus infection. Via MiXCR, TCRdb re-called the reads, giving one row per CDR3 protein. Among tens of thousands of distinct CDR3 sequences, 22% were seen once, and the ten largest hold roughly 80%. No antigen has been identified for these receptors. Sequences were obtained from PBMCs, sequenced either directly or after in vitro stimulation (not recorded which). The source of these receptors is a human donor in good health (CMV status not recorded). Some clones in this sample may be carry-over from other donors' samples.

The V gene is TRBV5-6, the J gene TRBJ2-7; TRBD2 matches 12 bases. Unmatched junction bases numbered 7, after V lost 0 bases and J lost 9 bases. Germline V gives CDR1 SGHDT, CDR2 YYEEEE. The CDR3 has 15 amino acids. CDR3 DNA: TGTGCCAGCAGCTTGGGAAGACTAGCGGGAGTTCGGCAGTACTTC. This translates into CASSLGRLAGVRQYF.

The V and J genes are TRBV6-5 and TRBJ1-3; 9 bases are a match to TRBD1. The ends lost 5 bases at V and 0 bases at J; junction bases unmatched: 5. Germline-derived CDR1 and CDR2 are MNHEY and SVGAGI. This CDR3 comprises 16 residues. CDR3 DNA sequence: TGTGCCAGCAGTGGGACAGGGCGAAGCTCTGGAAACACCATATATTTT. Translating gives CASSGTGRSSGNTIYF.